These 13 T cell receptor beta chains originate from one sample sequenced in a study of shared clonotypes between healthy human individuals. Sequencing was performed with immunoSEQ multiplex PCR; in TCRdb, only in-frame clones are kept and a portion is missing. In the table there are roughly 500,000 clones, about four fifths of which are singletons. The sequenced material came from PBMCs. These receptors were collected from a woman between 40 and 55 years old in good health. Some clones in this sample may be carry-over from other donors' samples.

The rearrangement joins TRBV9 to TRBJ2-7, with TRBD2 matching 13 bases. J was trimmed by 8 bases and V by 3 bases; bases with no gene match: 5. Germline loops: CDR1 SGDLS, CDR2 YYNGEE. This CDR3 has 14 amino acids. As DNA, the CDR3 is TGTGCCAGCAGCGCAGGACTAGCGGGAGTGCAGCAGTACTTC. Amino acid sequence: CASSAGLAGVQQYF.

A few counts support this clone. This CDR3 reads CASSQEETAHNEQFF. DNA for the CDR3: TGTGCCAGCAGCCAAGAAGAGACGGCGCACAATGAGCAGTTCTTC. This chain uses TRBV4-2 with TRBJ2-1; no reliable D call. Trimming pared 0 bases from V and 5 bases from J, leaving 11 bases between. Germline V CDR1 and CDR2: LGHNA, YNFKEQ. The CDR3 has 15 amino acids.

This clone was seen only a few times. The chain uses TRBV19 and TRBJ2-1; 10 bases fit TRBD2. This CDR3 has 15 residues. From germline, CDR1 is LNHDA and CDR2 SQIVND (reference sequence). V dropped 3 bases and J dropped 8; count of bases not matched to a gene: 7. CDR3 sequence (DNA): TGTGCCAGTAGTATCTCTAGCGGGAGCGGGTATGAGCAGTTCTTC. Translation gives CASSISSGSGYEQFF.

This chain links TRBV27 with TRBJ2-7; D is undetermined. Between the trimmed V and J ends, which lost 2 bases and 2 bases, there was a span of 10 bases. The CDR3 is made up of 14 amino acids. Germline V gene sequence: CDR1 MNHEY, CDR2 SMNVEV (reference sequence). CDR3 coding DNA: TGTGCCAGCAGTTTACGGTCGACGGCCTACGAGCAGTACTTC. Protein sequence: CASSLRSTAYEQYF.

On this clone: Different DNA sequences within this sample yield the same CDR3. The CDR3 DNA reads as TGTGCCAGCAGCTTCGGTATGAACACTGAAGCTTTCTTT. This translates into CASSFGMNTEAFF. This chain connects TRBV7-2 to TRBJ1-1, with D hard to call. V was clipped by 3 bases and J by 0 bases, with 5 bases between them. This CDR3 is built from 13 residues. Germline CDR1 reads SGHTA; CDR2 reads FQGNSA.

V and J are TRBV7-2 and TRBJ2-2; TRBD1 or TRBD2 may be the D gene (5 bases each). Germline V gene sequence: CDR1 SGHTA, CDR2 FQGNSA. This CDR3 spans 15 amino acids. Trimming removed 6 bases at V and 7 bases at J, with 18 bases between. The CDR3 spells CASRAAAGAIGELFF. CDR3 nucleotide sequence: TGTGCCAGCAGGGCAGCGGCCGGGGCGATCGGGGAGCTGTTTTTT.

Many counts were recorded for this clone. This chain uses TRBV28 with TRBJ1-4, with D perhaps matching TRBD1 (6 bases). In germline, CDR1 is MDHEN, CDR2 SYDVKM. The CDR3 extends over 15 amino acids. Trimming stripped 5 bases from V and 3 bases from J, with 13 bases between. CDR3 residues: CASSPATGSNEKLFF. The CDR3 region has the DNA TGTGCCAGCAGTCCCGCGACAGGCTCTAATGAAAAACTGTTTTTT.

The gene calls are TRBV28 and TRBJ2-5; 14 nucleotides align to TRBD2. The J segment lost 5 bases and the V segment lost 3 bases, leaving 11 bases of the junction unmatched. Germline lookup yields CDR1 MDHEN and CDR2 SYDVKM. CDR3 length equals 18 residues. Here the CDR3 DNA reads TGTGCCAGCAGTTTGATAAGACTAGCGGGAGGGCCTGGGGAGACCCAGTACTTC. Residues: CASSLIRLAGGPGETQYF.

The chain recombines TRBV10-3 with TRBJ2-1, with 10 bases matching TRBD1. Germline lookup yields CDR1 ENHRY and CDR2 SYGVKD. Trimming cost V 6 bases and J 8 bases; bases outside gene matches: 10. This CDR3 region has 15 residues. The CDR3 spells CAISTTRDRGYEQFF. CDR3 nucleotides: TGTGCCATCAGCACAACCCGGGACAGGGGCTATGAGCAGTTCTTC.

The rearrangement links TRBV28 to TRBJ1-5; no definite D call. The V end lost 2 bases, the J end lost 3 bases, and 11 bases lay between the germline ends. The CDR3 is made up of 15 amino acids. Germline-derived CDR1 and CDR2 are MDHEN and SYDVKM. As DNA, the CDR3 is TGTGCCAGCAGTTTAGGTCTAGGTTCCAATCAGCCCCAGCATTTT. Its translation: CASSLGLGSNQPQHF.

This clone occurred once. V and J are TRBV7-8 and TRBJ2-7; D not resolved. Deletions cut 4 bases from V and 9 bases from J, with 16 bases between. The length of the CDR3 is 13 residues. The germline V gene has CDR1 SGHVS and CDR2 FQNEAQ. CDR3 DNA sequence: TGTGCCAGCAGCTCAAACCCCGGAACGGGGCAGTACTTC. Translating it yields CASSSNPGTGQYF.

The chain combines TRBV9 with TRBJ2-3; the match to TRBD1 covers 9 bases. V lost 0 bases, J lost 4 bases, and 6 bases stayed unmatched. CDR1 and CDR2 from the germline V gene are SGDLS and YYNGEE. This CDR3 contains 16 residues. The CDR3 coding sequence is TGTGCCAGCAGCGTAGAAACAGGGGGCTTTTCAGATACGCAGTATTTT. Its translation: CASSVETGGFSDTQYF.

V usage is TRBV7-6 and J usage is TRBJ2-1; D tentatively reads TRBD1 or TRBD2 (5 bases each). The CDR3 loop spans 17 amino acids. CDR1 and CDR2 (germline): SGHVS, FNYEAQ. V was clipped by 5 bases and J by 3 bases, with 20 bases between them. Here the CDR3 DNA reads TGTGCCAGCAGCCCGTCCTTGGGGGAGAGCTACTACAATGAGCAGTTCTTC. This codes for CASSPSLGESYYNEQFF.